A single sample gave rise to the 16 T cell receptor beta chains below, sequenced in a study of T cell responses to AZD1222 COVID-19 vaccine. Measured with immunoSEQ multiplex PCR; TCRdb has only the in-frame clones, and not every one. The sample comprises about 160,000 clones, about 89% of which are singletons, and 4.5% to 6% rests with the top ten. The sample consisted of peripheral blood, taken on day 0 of AZD1222 vaccination. These receptors came from an adult in good health.

The chain recombines TRBV10-2 with TRBJ1-1, with 8 bases that match TRBD1. The V and J ends lost 3 bases and 4 bases, in that order; junction bases with no gene match: 10. Germline values: CDR1 WSHSY, CDR2 SAAADI. The CDR3 consists of 16 residues. Written as DNA, the CDR3 is TGCGCCAGCAGTGACCTAGGGACAGGCGGAAGCACTGAAGCTTTCTTT. It specifies CASSDLGTGGSTEAFF.

This rearrangement joins TRBV19 to TRBJ1-2; D not certain. CDR1 is LNHDA and CDR2 is SQIVND in the germline V gene (reference sequence). Trimming took off 7 bases at V and 4 bases at J, with 13 bases between the two ends. This CDR3 spans 13 amino acids. CDR3 region: CASKRTLTYGYTF. The CDR3, as DNA: TGTGCCAGTAAGCGAACGTTGACCTATGGCTACACCTTC.

The CDR3 DNA follows: TGTGCCAGTACCGGGGACAGGGGGCACACAGATACGCAGTATTTT. Its protein product is CASTGDRGHTDTQYF. The V call is TRBV19, the J call TRBJ2-3; 12 positions match TRBD1. J gave up 2 bases and V 7 bases, and 4 bases lay outside the gene matches. The CDR3 loop spans 15 amino acids. Germline V CDR1 and CDR2: LNHDA, SQIVND (reference sequence).

The V gene is TRBV15, the J gene TRBJ1-5; perhaps TRBD1 as D (5 bases). CDR3 length: 16 residues. Germline assignment: CDR1 LNHNV and CDR2 YYDKDF (reference sequence). V was clipped by 3 bases and J by 6 bases, with 18 bases between them. As DNA, the CDR3 is TGTGCCACCAGCAGTAAAGTCCAGGGTTCGGGTCAGCCCCAGCATTTT. Its protein is CATSSKVQGSGQPQHF.

This clone was picked up a small number of times. V is TRBV28 and J is TRBJ2-1, with 10 bases aligning to TRBD2. The V segment lost 4 bases and the J segment 1 base; nucleotides outside the gene matches: 7. The CDR3 extends over 17 amino acids. Germline lookup yields CDR1 MDHEN and CDR2 SYDVKM. In nucleotides, the CDR3 is TGTGCCAGCAGTTCCTTGCTAGCGGGAGAGTCCTACAATGAGCAGTTCTTC. Encoded protein: CASSSLLAGESYNEQFF. The full variable domain, completed using reference TRBV28 and TRBJ2-1, is DVKVTQSSRYLVKRTGEKVFLECVQDMDHENMFWYRQDPGLGLRLIYFSYDVKMKEKGDIPEGYSVSREKKERFSLILESASTNQTSMYLCASSSLLAGESYNEQFFGPGTRLTVL.

This chain joins TRBV2 and TRBJ1-2; D is undetermined. In germline, CDR1 is SNHLY, CDR2 FYNNEI. The CDR3 contains 13 residues. Deletions cut 6 bases from V and 8 bases from J, with 16 bases between. The CDR3 DNA is TGTGCCAGCAGCGCCCAGAGGGCTCAGGGCTACACCTTC. It specifies CASSAQRAQGYTF.

The V gene is TRBV28, the J gene TRBJ2-7; no clear D. This CDR3 spans 11 amino acids. The V and J ends lost 5 bases and 7 bases respectively, with 9 bases between them. Germline V CDR1 and CDR2: MDHEN, SYDVKM. CDR3: CASSKTVEQYF. The CDR3 nucleotides read TGTGCCAGCAGTAAAACAGTGGAGCAGTACTTC.

This clone was seen a single time. J is TRBJ2-3 and V is TRBV7-8, with 8 bases matching TRBD1. The trim removed 5 bases at V and 8 bases at J, leaving 18 bases unmatched. Germline V gives CDR1 SGHVS, CDR2 FQNEAQ. CDR3 length: 17 amino acids. Here the CDR3 reads CASSPPMGDRRIATQYF. CDR3 in DNA: TGTGCCAGCAGCCCCCCAATGGGGGACAGGCGCATAGCTACGCAGTATTTT.

The DNA of the CDR3 is TGTGCCAGCAGCTTAATAGGAAACACCATATATTTT. Translated, it gives CASSLIGNTIYF. The chain joins TRBV7-2 to TRBJ1-3; D gene unclear. The CDR3 extends over 12 amino acids. Germline CDR1 is SGHTA and CDR2 is FQGNSA. V lost 2 bases, J lost 4 bases, and 3 bases lay in between. Variable domain in full (rest from reference TRBV7-2 and TRBJ1-3): GAGVSQSPSNKVTEKGKDVELRCDPISGHTALYWYRQSLGQGLEFLIYFQGNSAPDKSGLPSDRFSAERTGGSVSTLTIQRTQQEDSAVYLCASSLIGNTIYFGEGSWLTVV.

V usage is TRBV11-2 and J usage is TRBJ1-1, with a possible D match to TRBD1 (6 bases). V was pared by 4 bases and J by 4 bases, with 19 bases between. CDR1 is SGHAT, CDR2 FQNNGV, per germline. The CDR3 has 16 amino acids. Written as DNA, the CDR3 is TGTGCCAGCAGCTCCGCTCCCAGGGGATCGAGCACTGAAGCTTTCTTT. The encoded protein is CASSSAPRGSSTEAFF.

This rearrangement joins TRBV7-2 to TRBJ2-1, with TRBD2 matching 11 bases. In germline, CDR1 is SGHTA, CDR2 FQGNSA. The CDR3 spans 16 residues. The V segment lost 5 bases and the J segment 7 bases; nucleotides outside the gene matches: 10. The CDR3, as DNA: TGTGCCAGCAGCACGCGGGGACTAGCGGACCCTAATGAGCAGTTCTTC. Protein: CASSTRGLADPNEQFF.

This chain connects TRBV7-9 to TRBJ1-1; no reliable D call. Per germline, CDR1 SEHNR and CDR2 FQNEAQ (reference sequence). V dropped 0 bases and J dropped 2 bases, with 10 bases sitting between them. The CDR3 contains 15 residues. DNA for the CDR3: TGTGCCAGCAGCTTAGCCCTCGGTGGCAACACTGAAGCTTTCTTT. Translated, it gives CASSLALGGNTEAFF.

CDR3 in amino acids: CSVVLDTATEAFF. CDR3 nucleotide sequence: TGCAGCGTTGTTCTGGACACGGCTACTGAAGCTTTCTTT. This chain joins TRBV29-1 and TRBJ1-1, with a weak D call TRBD1 (5 bases). Per germline, CDR1 SQVTM and CDR2 ANQGSEA. V was clipped by 4 bases and J by 5 bases, with 14 bases between them. The CDR3 consists of 13 residues.

J is TRBJ2-5 and V is TRBV11-3, with D uncertain. V was clipped by 1 base and J by 7 bases, with 10 bases between them. This CDR3 region has 13 residues. From germline, CDR1 is SGHNT and CDR2 YENEEA. CDR3 region: CASSLVPPGTQYF. The CDR3 nucleotides are TGTGCCAGCAGCTTAGTTCCACCGGGGACCCAGTACTTC.

The V gene is TRBV7-6, the J gene TRBJ2-4; 9 nucleotides align to TRBD2. The CDR3 length is 17 residues. J gave up 1 base and V 2 bases, and 6 bases lay outside the gene matches. Germline assignment: CDR1 SGHVS and CDR2 FNYEAQ. The CDR3 DNA is TGTGCCAGCAGCTTAACCCCCAGCGGGAGGGCCAAAAACATTCAGTACTTC. Amino acids: CASSLTPSGRAKNIQYF.

As to this clone: At one boundary the junction diverges from the germline segment, which might be a read error. The chain links TRBV18 to TRBJ1-2; D perhaps matches TRBD1 (6 bases). Germline V gene lookup returns CDR1 KGHSH and CDR2 LQKENI. The CDR3 is 12 residues long. CDR3 region: CASSPISQGSAF. CDR3 in DNA: TGTGCCAGCTCACCAATCTCACAGGGTTCGGCCTTC.